This T cell receptor beta chain was retrieved from a study of T cell clusters in autoimmune cytopenias. A remark on this clonotype: The antigen remains undetermined.

Whole-study results and caveats: Healthy donors had roughly 3.2-fold more exclusive TRB clusters than active autoimmune hepatitis patients.

Some 40,000 genome equivalents of blood DNA were amplified for TRB. TRB was amplified by touch-down multiplex PCR, primer pools A and B combined. From the multiplex PCR reads, TCRdb lists one entry per CDR3 protein and no DNA. The table for this sample gives thousands of distinct CDR3 sequences. This CDR3 spans 15 amino acids. Germline V gives CDR1 KGHSH, CDR2 LQKENI. Sequencing was done on a sample of peripheral blood. V gene TRBV18 combines with J gene TRBJ2-1; TCRdb indicates TRBD1, and absent DNA this call remains unverified. This TCR derives from a human donor with an autoimmune cytopenia or autoimmune hepatitis (not recorded which). CDR3 in amino acids: CASSPAGTVYNEQFF.